This T cell receptor beta chain stems from a study of blood T cells in healthy people across ages (dated by TCRdb to about 2015). About the investigation overall: In model experiments, template switching captured roughly one uniquely barcoded TCR beta cDNA molecule for every two T cells. Donors were grouped into four age groups: young (average about 15 years), middle-aged (approximately 41), aged (approximately 58) and long-lived (just over 80). For two donors (one aged 18 to 30 and one aged 80 or older), the study analyzed two additional independent replicas of 1 million unique cDNA reads from the same blood draw. To avoid experimental bias, donors of different ages were spread randomly across the sequencing lanes. Using deep sequencing normalized with unique cDNA molecular identifiers, the study measured how TCR beta repertoire diversity changes with age.

Broad study findings and their caveats: The long-lived group showed more naive CD4+ T cells, fewer expanded clones and increased TCR diversity than the aged group, suggesting age selection. Estimates of total diversity based on one million sequenced T cells were considered lower bounds and underestimates. Because the CMV infection status of the donors was unknown, age-related changes in expanded clonotypes may potentially have been confounded. Observed TCR beta diversity per million T cells fell roughly linearly with age, and a significant reduction was already apparent by age roughly 40. Because profiling used bulk unsorted PBMCs, naive and antigen-experienced compartments could not be compared conclusively. Observed TCR beta diversity correlated strongly with the percentage of naive T cells measured by flow cytometry.

This clonotype was recorded at least ten times. This clone's antigen is unknown. One end of the junction is discordant with germline, which a read error may explain. Measured from the cysteine to the phenylalanine, the CDR3 is 11 residues long. Only CDR3 DNA remains: 33 bases, in frame from the first base. CDR1 and CDR2, per the germline V gene, are SGHRS and YFSETQ. Donors were 40 or so systemically healthy Caucasian individuals from Russia aged 6 to 90 years. Each donor gave about 9.8 milliliters of peripheral blood, drawn into EDTA-treated Vacutainer tubes. Ficoll-Paque density-gradient centrifugation was used to isolate PBMCs, with at least 6.5 million per sample. Total RNA, at least 6 micrograms per sample, was extracted from PBMCs with Trizol reagent. The percentages of naive CD45RAhigh/CD27high T cells were determined by flow cytometry on a PBMC aliquot from every donor. The method was 5' RACE. Sequencing instrument: Illumina HiSeq 2500. A second PCR of roughly 7 to 11 cycles was performed with a sample-barcoded 5' primer and a J-beta primer mix. A unique molecular identifier was introduced onto each TCR beta cDNA molecule by a template-switch 5' adaptor carrying 12 random nucleotides. Each sample yielded at least 2.5 million CDR3-containing paired-end reads. All of the RNA was converted into first-strand cDNA using the Mint cDNA synthesis kit, with a TRBC-specific oligonucleotide serving as the primer. Following uracil-DNA glycosylase treatment, a first 18-cycle PCR with universal primers M1SS and BC2_uni_R was performed on all cDNA. Under the source paper's analysis protocol: For normalization, 1 million high-quality reads, each with a distinct molecular identifier, were randomly selected from each sample. Instead of being binned into consensus sequences, reads that shared molecular identifiers were thrown out. MiTCR, run with a Q25 quality threshold and the strictest error-elimination algorithm, handled CDR3 identification, clonotype clustering and error correction. A nonparametric unseen species model with Euler transformation was used to estimate lower-bound total TCR beta diversity. The public reads were quality trimmed at Q25 with fastp and then assembled into clones with MiXCR by TCRdb, keeping productive beta chains. Entries are consolidated by CDR3 protein sequence, retaining the most common genes and DNA. These V and J calls rely on TCRdb rather than the paper's analysis. Recorded for this sample are about 1.6 million distinct CDR3 sequences; roughly 32% of them occurred a single time. The ten most abundant clones make up about 11% of the sample.

The source is a woman in her thirties in good health. The sequenced sample was blood. The V gene is TRBV5-1 and the J gene is TRBJ2-5; no D gene can be assigned with confidence. The CDR3 is CASRLQETQYF. The DNA reads as follows: TGTGCCAGCAGGCTACAAGAGACCCAGTACTTC. Outside the CDR3, residues come from the reference TRBV5-1 and TRBJ2-5 proteins, so the full variable domain is: KAGVTQTPRYLIKTRGQQVTLSCSPISGHRSVSWYQQTPGQGLQFLFEYFSETQRNKGNFPGRFSGRQFSNSRSEMNVSTLELGDSALYLCASRLQETQYFGPGTRLLVL.